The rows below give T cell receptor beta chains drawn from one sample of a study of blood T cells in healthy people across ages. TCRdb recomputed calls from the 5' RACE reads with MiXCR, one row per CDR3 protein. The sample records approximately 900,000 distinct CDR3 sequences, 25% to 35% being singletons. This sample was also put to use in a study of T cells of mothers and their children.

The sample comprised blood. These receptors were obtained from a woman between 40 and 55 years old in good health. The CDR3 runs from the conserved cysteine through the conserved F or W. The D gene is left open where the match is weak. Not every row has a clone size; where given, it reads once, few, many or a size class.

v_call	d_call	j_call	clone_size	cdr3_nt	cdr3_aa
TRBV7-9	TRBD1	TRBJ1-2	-	TGTGCCAGCAGCTGGGGGACAGGGTCAGGCTATGGCTACACCTTC	CASSWGTGSGYGYTF
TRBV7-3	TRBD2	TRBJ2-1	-	TGTGCCAGCAGCTTAGGCCCTCTACTAGCGGGGCGCAATGAGCAGTTCTTC	CASSLGPLLAGRNEQFF
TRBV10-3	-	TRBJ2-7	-	TGTGCCATCAGTGATTCCCACGAGCAGTACTTC	CAISDSHEQYF
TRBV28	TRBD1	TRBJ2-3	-	TGTGCCCAATCCGGGACAGGGGAGGATACGCAGTATTTT	CAQSGTGEDTQYF
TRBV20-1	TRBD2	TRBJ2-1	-	TGCAGTGCTATTCGACTAGCGGGATACAATGAGCAGTTCTTC	CSAIRLAGYNEQFF
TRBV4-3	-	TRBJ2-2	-	TGCGCCAGCAGCCCTTCTAGCGTTTTTAACACCGGGGAGCTGTTTTTT	CASSPSSVFNTGELFF
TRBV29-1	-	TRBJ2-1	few	TGCAGCGTTGACAGGGGGGCCCTCAATGAGCAGTTCTTC	CSVDRGALNEQFF
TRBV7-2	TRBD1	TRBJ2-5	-	TGTGCCAGCAGCTTTGGGGTGGTTCCCCCGACAGGGGCAGAGACCCAGTACTTC	CASSFGVVPPTGAETQYF
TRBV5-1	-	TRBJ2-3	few	TGCGCCAGCAGCCCCCAGCCAGGACTGACCACAGATACGCAGTATTTT	CASSPQPGLTTDTQYF
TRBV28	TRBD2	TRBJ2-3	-	TGTGCCAGCAGTTTACGGGGGGGCCGACATACGCAGTATTTT	CASSLRGGRHTQYF
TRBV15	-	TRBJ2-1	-	TGTGCCACCAGCCCACGGGGATCCCATGTCCCAGAGACCCAGTTCTTC	CATSPRGSHVPETQFF
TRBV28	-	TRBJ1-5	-	TGTGCCAGCAGTTTTGACCTCCAAACAGGAGCTCCCCAGCATTTT	CASSFDLQTGAPQHF
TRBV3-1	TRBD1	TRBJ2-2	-	TGTGCCAGCAGCCAGGGACAGGCGATCACCGGGGAGCTGTTTTTT	CASSQGQAITGELFF
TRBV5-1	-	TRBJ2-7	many	TGCGCCAGCAGCAAGGAAGGGGGTCCCTCCTACGAGCAGTACTTC	CASSKEGGPSYEQYF
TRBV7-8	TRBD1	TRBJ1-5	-	TGTGCCAGCAGCTTAGATGAAAGTTTAGGGACAGGGGTAAATCAGCCCCAGCATTTT	CASSLDESLGTGVNQPQHF
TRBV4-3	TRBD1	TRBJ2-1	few	TGCGCCAGCAGCCAAGGGGCGACAGGGGTTTCCAAGCAGTTCTTC	CASSQGATGVSKQFF